These 29 T cell receptor beta chains share one sample of origin, sequenced in a study of cytomegalovirus exposure and HLA in healthy donors. A multiplex PCR was run with 60 Vbeta primers and 13 Jbeta primers. Sequencing used immunoSEQ multiplex PCR; TCRdb keeps in-frame clones, though not all of them. The table shows about 98,000 clones, with around four fifths occurring only once. The sample taken for sequencing was PBMCs. The receptors come from a female donor in good health and CMV-seropositive.

This rearrangement joins TRBV6-5 to TRBJ1-6; D gene unclear. This CDR3 region has 15 residues. V was shortened by 3 bases and J by 6 bases, with 12 bases between the two germline ends. Germline CDR1 and CDR2: MNHEY and SVGAGI. The CDR3 DNA is TGTGCCAGCAGTTATGGGAGGGTAATTAATTCACCCCTCCACTTT. It is translated as CASSYGRVINSPLHF.

The chain uses TRBV6-6 and TRBJ2-7; D is perhaps TRBD2 (5 bases). The CDR3 runs 13 residues. CDR1 is MNHNY and CDR2 is SVGAGI in the germline V gene (reference sequence). Trimming removed 5 bases at V and 3 bases at J, with 11 bases between. The CDR3 loop reads CASSTGLVYEQYF. DNA of the CDR3: TGTGCCAGCAGTACGGGGTTAGTCTACGAGCAGTACTTC.

This chain links TRBV5-4 with TRBJ1-1; 10 bases are shared with TRBD1. J gave up 5 bases and V 3 bases, and 1 base lay outside the gene matches. This CDR3 region has 13 residues. Germline V lookup: CDR1 SGHNT, CDR2 YYREEE (reference sequence). The CDR3 sequence is CASSWGQGTEAFF. The CDR3 DNA is TGTGCCAGCAGCTGGGGACAGGGGACTGAAGCTTTCTTT.

The chain recombines TRBV19 with TRBJ1-5; 10 nucleotides agree with TRBD1. J was trimmed by 6 bases and V by 3 bases; bases with no gene match: 5. CDR3 length equals 15 residues. Germline V gives CDR1 LNHDA, CDR2 SQIVND (reference sequence). CDR3 region: CASSITGTGVQPQHF. CDR3 in DNA: TGTGCCAGTAGTATTACCGGGACAGGGGTTCAGCCCCAGCATTTT.

The J gene is TRBJ2-7, the V gene TRBV5-1; tentative D call: TRBD1 (7 bases). Germline lookup yields CDR1 SGHRS and CDR2 YFSETQ. Trimming shortened V by 5 bases and J by 6 bases, and 18 bases separated the two germline ends. The CDR3 runs 14 residues. For the CDR3, the DNA is TGCGCCAGCAGTATATATCAGGGGGGTTTCGAGCAGTACTTC. Its protein is CASSIYQGGFEQYF.

This clone was observed a few times. V gene TRBV5-1 combines with J gene TRBJ2-3; weak D call: TRBD1 (5 bases). Germline V lookup: CDR1 SGHRS, CDR2 YFSETQ. The CDR3 is made up of 14 amino acids. Between the trimmed V and J ends, which lost 4 bases and 3 bases, there was a span of 12 bases. CDR3 sequence: CASSEGDRTDTQYF. The CDR3 DNA reads as TGCGCCAGCAGCGAAGGGGATAGGACAGATACGCAGTATTTT.

The CDR3 DNA is TGTGCCAGCAGCTTACTGGCGGGGGGGGACAATGAGCAGTTCTTC. It is translated as CASSLLAGGDNEQFF. The chain combines TRBV7-2 with TRBJ2-1, with TRBD2 matching over 9 bases. The CDR3 runs 15 residues. V trimming: 2 bases; J trimming: 5 bases; junction bases outside the gene matches: 4. Germline CDR1 SGHTA, CDR2 FQGNSA.

The chain recombines TRBV5-1 with TRBJ2-2; TRBD1 matches 8 bases. CDR3 length: 16 residues. The germline V gene has CDR1 SGHRS and CDR2 YFSETQ. Unmatched junction bases numbered 7, after V lost 2 bases and J lost 4 bases. The CDR3 nucleotides are TGCGCCAGCAGCTTCAGGCAGGGGGCTGGCACCGGGGAGCTGTTTTTT. Protein sequence: CASSFRQGAGTGELFF.

V gene TRBV15 combines with J gene TRBJ2-7; weak D call: TRBD1 (6 bases). Germline V gene data show CDR1 as LNHNV and CDR2 as YYDKDF (reference sequence). V gave up 3 bases and J gave up 6 bases, with 18 bases separating them. This CDR3 region has 15 residues. DNA for the CDR3: TGTGCCACCAGCAGGGCCTCGGACAGTATTCTCGAGCAGTACTTC. Encoded protein: CATSRASDSILEQYF.

V usage is TRBV28 and J usage is TRBJ1-1, with 7 bases identical to TRBD1. This CDR3 has 15 residues. Germline CDR1 reads MDHEN; CDR2 reads SYDVKM. V lost 3 bases, J lost 4 bases, and 8 bases stayed unmatched. In DNA form, the CDR3 reads TGTGCCAGCAGTTTCGGGACAGCCTTCTCCACTGAAGCTTTCTTT. Its protein is CASSFGTAFSTEAFF.

The chain joins TRBV30 to TRBJ1-6; the match to TRBD1 covers 8 bases. V shed 6 bases, J shed 5 bases, and the junction held 6 bases outside the gene matches. Germline V gene sequence: CDR1 GTSNPN, CDR2 SVGIG (reference sequence). The CDR3 length is 14 residues. CDR3 nucleotides: TGTGCCTGTTCCGGGACAGGACATAATTCACCCCTCCACTTT. It yields the protein CACSGTGHNSPLHF.

J is TRBJ1-5 and V is TRBV16; D not certain. V was shortened by 2 bases and J by 9 bases, with 5 bases between the two germline ends. Germline V lookup: CDR1 KGHSY, CDR2 FQNENV. The CDR3 sequence is 11 residues long. CDR3 protein: CASSQGRPQHF. In nucleotides, the CDR3 is TGTGCCAGCAGCCAAGGGCGGCCCCAGCATTTT.

This clone was counted between two and nine times. J is TRBJ2-3 and V is TRBV11-2; 8 bases map to TRBD2. J lost 0 bases, V lost 5 bases, and 10 bases had no gene match. The germline V gene encodes CDR1 SGHAT and CDR2 FQNNGV. The CDR3 covers 17 residues. This CDR3 is CASSPMGLAGSTDTQYF. The CDR3 nucleotides read TGTGCCAGCAGCCCGATGGGTTTAGCGGGAAGCACAGATACGCAGTATTTT.

This sequence joins TRBV10-2 and TRBJ2-7, with 10 bases matching TRBD1. The germline V gene has CDR1 WSHSY and CDR2 SAAADI. The CDR3 has 15 amino acids. Losses at the gene ends were 7 bases for V and 4 bases for J; bases not matched to a gene: 10. The CDR3 nucleotides read TGCGCCAGCACTAATGAACCGGGACAGGGGTACGAGCAGTACTTC. Amino acid sequence: CASTNEPGQGYEQYF.

This clone was found a few times. The DNA of the CDR3 is TGTGCCAGTAGCCGATTAGCTCCCTATGGCTACACCTTC. It specifies CASSRLAPYGYTF. The chain has TRBV19 and TRBJ1-2; D ambiguous. Germline loops: CDR1 LNHDA, CDR2 SQIVND (reference sequence). The CDR3 consists of 13 residues. Deletions cut 6 bases from V and 4 bases from J, with 12 bases between.

The rearrangement uses TRBV2 and TRBJ2-5; 12 nucleotides match TRBD2. CDR1 is SNHLY and CDR2 is FYNNEI in the germline V gene. V trimming: 4 bases; J trimming: 5 bases; junction bases outside the gene matches: 5. This CDR3 contains 15 residues. This chain's CDR3 is CASSVTSGGGETQYF. The CDR3 coding sequence is TGTGCCAGCAGTGTGACTAGCGGGGGAGGGGAGACCCAGTACTTC.

About this clone: Its ends do not fully match the called genes, so a read error is possible. This sample includes further DNA sequences coding for the same CDR3. J is TRBJ1-4 and V is TRBV9; 9 positions agree with TRBD1. The CDR3 extends over 15 amino acids. Germline lookup yields CDR1 SGDLS and CDR2 YYNGEE. CDR3 nucleotides: TGTGCCAGCAGCGAAACCGGGACAGGGAGTGAAAAGCTGTTTTTT. Protein product: CASSETGTGSEKLFF.

The chain employs TRBV10-2 and TRBJ2-1, with 10 bases identical to TRBD2. The J segment lost 9 bases and the V segment lost 10 bases, leaving 9 bases of the junction unmatched. This CDR3 is built from 13 residues. The germline V gene encodes CDR1 WSHSY and CDR2 SAAADI. The CDR3 DNA reads as TGCGCCACGTTTAAGCGGGAGGGCGGTGAGCAGTTCTTC. Translated: CATFKREGGEQFF.

The rearrangement links TRBV28 to TRBJ2-7; perhaps TRBD2 as D (7 bases). This CDR3 contains 16 residues. Germline assignment: CDR1 MDHEN and CDR2 SYDVKM. The germline V and J ends were trimmed by 6 bases and 0 bases, with 18 bases remaining between them. The CDR3 loop is CASRLRGAFGSYEQYF. The CDR3 DNA reads as TGTGCCAGCAGACTACGGGGGGCGTTTGGCTCCTACGAGCAGTACTTC.

This rearrangement joins TRBV4-1 to TRBJ2-3; no definite D call. V lost 0 bases to trimming and J lost 4 bases, with 11 bases between them. Germline V CDR1 and CDR2: MGHRA, YSYEKL. The CDR3 contains 15 residues. The CDR3 DNA follows: TGCGCCAGCAGCCAAGATGGTACTGGGCCAGATACGCAGTATTTT. Amino acid sequence: CASSQDGTGPDTQYF.

In its sample, this clone was seen once. V gene TRBV27 combines with J gene TRBJ2-5; TRBD2 matches at 8 bases. The assigned J gene may be wrong: the sequence end matches TRBJ2-7 better. CDR1 is MNHEY, CDR2 SMNVEV, per germline (reference sequence). CDR3 length equals 16 residues. CDR3 amino acids: CASSLGVGTSRTEQYF. In DNA, the CDR3 is TGTGCCAGCAGTCTTGGGGTTGGGACTAGTCGGACCGAGCAGTACTTC.

The gene calls are TRBV5-6 and TRBJ1-6, with TRBD1 identical over 11 bases. With 2 bases clipped from V and 9 bases from J, the junction kept 4 bases outside the gene matches. The germline V gene has CDR1 SGHDT and CDR2 YYEEEE. The CDR3 sequence is 15 residues long. CDR3 sequence reads: CASSFRDRGGSPLHF. CDR3 nucleotides: TGTGCCAGCAGCTTCCGGGACAGGGGGGGTTCACCCCTCCACTTT.

The rearrangement joins TRBV6-7 to TRBJ2-1; TRBD2 agrees at 7 bases. TRBV6-7 carries the ORF label, with uncertain function. The length of the CDR3 is 14 residues. V shed 10 bases and J 3 bases; nucleotides not matched to a gene: 9. The CDR3 bases are TGTGCCAACCTGCTAGCGGTGCTCTACAATGAGCAGTTCTTC. It specifies CANLLAVLYNEQFF.

The chain carries TRBV30 and TRBJ2-1; 9 bases map to TRBD1. The CDR3 spans 15 residues. Germline V CDR1 and CDR2: GTSNPN, SVGIG (reference sequence). V lost 2 bases to trimming and J lost 8 bases; unmatched junction nucleotides: 10. The CDR3 reads CAWSIGTGIADEQFF. CDR3 nucleotide sequence: TGTGCCTGGAGTATCGGGACAGGGATTGCGGATGAGCAGTTCTTC.

The rearrangement links TRBV19 to TRBJ2-5; 10 nucleotides match TRBD2. The assigned J gene may be wrong: the sequence end matches TRBJ2-7 better. CDR1 is LNHDA, CDR2 SQIVND, per germline (reference sequence). The CDR3 is 17 amino acids. The CDR3 is CASSIRVAGGSSNEQYF. CDR3 DNA: TGTGCCAGTAGTATCCGGGTAGCGGGGGGATCTAGCAACGAGCAGTACTTC.

V and J are TRBV28 and TRBJ1-1; D may be TRBD1 (5 bases). The CDR3 is 15 residues long. V was clipped by 2 bases and J by 1 base, with 11 bases between them. The germline gives CDR1 MDHEN, CDR2 SYDVKM. CDR3 DNA sequence: TGTGCCAGCAGTTTACAAGGGGCTGGGAACACTGAAGCTTTCTTT. Protein product: CASSLQGAGNTEAFF.

The rearrangement links TRBV19 to TRBJ2-7; TRBD1 agrees at 8 bases. V shed 6 bases and J 5 bases; nucleotides not matched to a gene: 12. The CDR3 is 15 amino acids. Germline loops: CDR1 LNHDA, CDR2 SQIVND (reference sequence). DNA of the CDR3: TGTGCCAGTAGCCGGGGACAGGATGAGTTAAACGAGCAGTACTTC. As protein: CASSRGQDELNEQYF.

The chain uses TRBV7-9 and TRBJ2-1; TRBD1 is a possible D gene (6 bases). The CDR3 is made up of 14 amino acids. CDR1 SEHNR and CDR2 FQNEAQ come from the germline V gene (reference sequence). Trimming left V 8 bases short and J 7 bases short, with 18 bases between. The CDR3 bases are TGTGCCAGCCGATTGAGGGGGTACGGGAATGAGCAGTTCTTC. Protein product: CASRLRGYGNEQFF. The whole variable domain, filled in from reference TRBV7-9 and TRBJ2-1, reads DTGVSQNPRHKITKRGQNVTFRCDPISEHNRLYWYRQTLGQGPEFLTYFQNEAQLEKSRLLSDRFSAERPKGSFSTLEIQRTEQGDSAMYLCASRLRGYGNEQFFGPGTRLTVL.

The CDR3 coding sequence is TGCGCCAGCAGCCCCAGCGGGGGGTCCGGATACGAGCAGTACTTC. Translated, it gives CASSPSGGSGYEQYF. The J gene is TRBJ2-5, the V gene TRBV5-1; 9 bases are shared with TRBD2. The J call may be wrong; the DNA end is better matched by TRBJ2-7. Germline CDR1 and CDR2: SGHRS and YFSETQ. The CDR3 is 15 amino acids.